Following are 9 T cell receptor beta chains from one sample sequenced in a study of cytomegalovirus exposure and HLA in healthy donors. PCR primers comprised 60 Vbeta and 13 Jbeta primers. Data came from immunoSEQ multiplex PCR; TCRdb stores just in-frame clones and leaves some out. The table shows some 140,000 clones, with roughly 80% occurring only once. Sequenced: PBMCs. These receptors all stem from a woman in her 50s in good health and CMV-seropositive.

This chain links TRBV5-1 with TRBJ2-2; D possibly corresponds to TRBD2 (6 bases). The CDR3 consists of 14 residues. The germline V gene encodes CDR1 SGHRS and CDR2 YFSETQ. V was trimmed by 2 bases and J by 10 bases, leaving 15 bases between them. CDR3 sequence reads: CASSFGAGNLELFF. DNA of the CDR3: TGCGCCAGCAGCTTTGGGGCGGGAAATCTGGAGCTGTTTTTT. The entire variable domain, with the rest obtained from reference TRBV5-1 and TRBJ2-2, is as follows: KAGVTQTPRYLIKTRGQQVTLSCSPISGHRSVSWYQQTPGQGLQFLFEYFSETQRNKGNFPGRFSGRQFSNSRSEMNVSTLELGDSALYLCASSFGAGNLELFFGEGSRLTVL.

This chain connects TRBV28 to TRBJ2-5, with 11 bases lining up with TRBD1. CDR3 length: 15 amino acids. The V gene's germline CDR1 is MDHEN and CDR2 SYDVKM. With V trimmed by 6 bases and J by 5 bases, 8 bases remained unmatched. Here the CDR3 reads CASRYGQGARETQYF. The CDR3 DNA follows: TGTGCCAGCAGATACGGACAGGGGGCCAGGGAGACCCAGTACTTC.

The chain is built from TRBV11-3 and TRBJ2-1; weak D call: TRBD1 (6 bases). Looked up from germline, CDR1 is SGHNT and CDR2 is YENEEA. This CDR3 has 17 residues. Trimming cost V 3 bases and J 7 bases, with 22 bases left between them. The CDR3 loop is CASSFSSGGGDSNEQFF. CDR3 sequence (DNA): TGTGCCAGCAGCTTTTCGAGTGGGGGCGGTGATAGTAATGAGCAGTTCTTC.

The genes are TRBV27 and TRBJ1-4; TRBD1 matches 7 bases. This CDR3 is built from 18 residues. Trimming took 7 bases from V and 0 from J; bases not matched to a gene: 14. CDR1 is MNHEY, CDR2 SMNVEV, per germline (reference sequence). CDR3: CASTHPGTAFPTNEKLFF. For the CDR3, the DNA is TGTGCCAGCACTCATCCCGGGACAGCTTTCCCAACTAATGAAAAACTGTTTTTT.

The CDR3 is CASYRMEGSYEQYF. CDR3 coding DNA: TGTGCCAGCTACCGCATGGAGGGTTCCTACGAGCAGTACTTC. The J gene is TRBJ2-5, the V gene TRBV11-2; tentative D call: TRBD2 (6 bases). The last part of the DNA fits TRBJ2-7 better; the J call may be wrong. Germline CDR1 and CDR2: SGHAT and FQNNGV. The CDR3 sequence is 14 residues long.

The rearrangement uses TRBV4-2 and TRBJ1-4; D not resolved. V was cut by 0 bases and J by 5 bases, with 19 bases left in between. Germline CDR1 is LGHNA and CDR2 is YNFKEQ. The CDR3 has 18 amino acids. In nucleotides, the CDR3 is TGTGCCAGCAGCCAAGATCTAGGGTGGGGAGATGTGAATGAAAAACTGTTTTTT. Residues: CASSQDLGWGDVNEKLFF.

The chain combines TRBV29-1 with TRBJ2-7, with D uncertain. Germline V CDR1 and CDR2: SQVTM, ANQGSEA. The V end was cut by 2 bases, the J end by 3 bases, with 5 bases between. This CDR3 has 11 amino acids. Written as DNA, the CDR3 is TGCAGCGTTGAACGCGGCTACGAGCAGTACTTC. It specifies CSVERGYEQYF.

The rearrangement joins TRBV9 to TRBJ2-7; 11 bases match TRBD1. In germline, CDR1 is SGDLS, CDR2 YYNGEE. V lost 3 bases and J lost 2; bases outside the gene matches: 7. CDR3 length: 16 residues. The CDR3 DNA reads TGTGCCAGCAGCGCGGATTTGGGACAGGGGGCCTACGAGCAGTACTTC. Its translation is CASSADLGQGAYEQYF. The full variable domain, with the rest looked up from reference TRBV9 and TRBJ2-7, is DSGVTQTPKHLITATGQRVTLRCSPRSGDLSVYWYQQSLDQGLQFLIQYYNGEERAKGNILERFSAQQFPDLHSELNLSSLELGDSALYFCASSADLGQGAYEQYFGPGTRLTVT.

This clone turned up a few times. V is TRBV7-9 and J is TRBJ2-3, with D perhaps TRBD2 (6 bases). The length of the CDR3 is 16 residues. The V end was cut by 0 bases, the J end by 2 bases, with 12 bases between. CDR1 SEHNR and CDR2 FQNEAQ come from the germline V gene (reference sequence). The CDR3 sequence is CASSLAVGGVTDTQYF. The CDR3 nucleotides read TGTGCCAGCAGCTTAGCGGTAGGCGGGGTCACAGATACGCAGTATTTT.